A single T cell receptor beta chain is shown here with its context. Ages ranged from about 18 to 89 years, with residence in approximately 23 US areas. Authors' processing steps: Scientists estimated how many nucleated cells there were by amplifying reference gene primers. Clones were read by immunoSEQ multiplex PCR, and TCRdb kept only the in-frame ones, dropping some. V and J calls and clone size are copied from that table; D and trimming were computed from the DNA. The sample records 300,000 to 400,000 clones, 75% to 90% being singletons. These data originate in a study of blood T cell repertoires in COVID-19. Study-level information: COVID-19 samples from acute and convalescent phases originated in the United States, Italy and Spain.

The CDR3 length is 12 residues. V trimming: 10 bases; J trimming: 8 bases; junction bases outside the gene matches: 7. In germline, CDR1 is MDHEN, CDR2 SYDVKM. The TCR originated in a young man who had recovered from COVID-19. Sequences were obtained from PBMCs or T cells enriched from blood (not recorded which). The chain joins TRBV28 to TRBJ2-3; 9 positions match TRBD2. CDR3 nucleotides: TGTGCCATCCTGACTAGCGGCCGTACGCAGTATTTT. Encoded protein: CAILTSGRTQYF.